This T cell receptor beta chain was sequenced during a study of monozygotic twins with cystic fibrosis. Notes on the study in general: J usage was most co-twin-similar in 8 of 16 pairs, V in 13. Median Simpson clonality of about 0.01 suggested naive T cells predominated. Monozygotic CF twin pairs shared significantly more nucleotide-identical clonotypes than unrelated CF individuals did.

Trimming took 5 bases from V and 13 from J, leaving 15 bases between them. Germline V gene lookup returns CDR1 SEHNR and CDR2 FQNEAQ (reference sequence). The CDR3 totals 12 residues. Concerning this clone: What it recognizes is unknown.

Sequenced by immunoSEQ multiplex PCR; TCRdb stores in-frame clones only, minus some. Among about 35,000 clones listed, approximately 72% were seen once. The TCR sequence derives from a girl aged 10-17 years with cystic fibrosis. The chain has TRBV7-9 and TRBJ2-4; D may be TRBD2 (5 bases). The sequencing sample was made of blood. The CDR3: CASSPDYSQQYF. Here the CDR3 DNA reads TGTGCCAGCAGCCCTGACTATAGTCAGCAGTACTTC. Full variable domain (missing parts from reference TRBV7-9 and TRBJ2-4): DTGVSQNPRHKITKRGQNVTFRCDPISEHNRLYWYRQTLGQGPEFLTYFQNEAQLEKSRLLSDRFSAERPKGSFSTLEIQRTEQGDSAMYLCASSPDYSQQYFGAGTRLSVL.